These T cell receptor beta chains were read from a single sample in a study of T-cell memory formation after mild COVID-19. TCRdb analysed the 5' RACE reads with MiXCR anew, one entry per CDR3 protein. This repertoire shows around 450,000 distinct CDR3 sequences, about 20% found once; its top ten account for around 9.2%. The material sequenced was PBMCs or a T cell subset sorted from them (not recorded which). The source is an adult woman who had mild COVID-19 (a few samples of this study predate the infection). Cell type and time point are not known. Both conserved end residues are part of each CDR3. The order of the fields is clone size, D gene, V gene, J gene, CDR3 protein, CDR3 DNA. A D gene is named only where the DNA matches it firmly. Size tells how often a clone was seen (once, few, many) or the class of an expanded clone, and some rows leave it out.

>few|.|TRBV5-1|TRBJ2-6
CASSLVVGSGANVLTF
TGCGCCAGCAGCTTGGTGGTAGGATCTGGGGCCAACGTCCTGACTTTC
>.|.|TRBV5-1|TRBJ2-1
CASSPVTGSYNEQFF
TGCGCCAGCAGCCCCGTTACAGGGTCCTACAATGAGCAGTTCTTC
>many|.|TRBV21-1|TRBJ2-2
CASSKGQDRGLTGELFF
TGTGCCAGCAGCAAAGGGCAGGACAGGGGGCTCACCGGGGAGCTGTTTTTT
>.|.|TRBV4-2|TRBJ1-5
CASSQEPDQPQHF
TGTGCCAGCAGCCAAGAACCAGATCAGCCCCAGCATTTT
>.|.|TRBV7-8|TRBJ2-3
CASSLASDADTQYF
TGTGCCAGCAGCTTGGCTAGCGACGCAGATACGCAGTATTTT
>few|.|TRBV12-3/TRBV12-4|TRBJ2-5
CASSLGRNFQETQYF
TGTGCCAGCAGTTTAGGTCGGAATTTTCAAGAGACCCAGTACTTC
>.|TRBD1|TRBV6-2/TRBV6-3|TRBJ1-3
CASSYPPGQRSGNTIYF
TGTGCCAGCAGTTACCCTCCGGGACAGAGATCTGGAAACACCATATATTTT
>.|.|TRBV6-6|TRBJ1-1
CASSSTGPQAFF
TGTGCCAGCAGTTCCACGGGACCCCAAGCTTTCTTT
>.|.|TRBV5-6|TRBJ1-2
CASSLDPSNYGYTF
TGTGCCAGCAGCTTGGATCCTTCTAACTATGGCTACACCTTC
>few|TRBD1|TRBV10-3|TRBJ1-2
CAISRDSNYGYTF
TGTGCCATCAGTCGGGACAGTAACTATGGCTACACCTTC
>.|TRBD2|TRBV4-3|TRBJ2-2
CASSQDSASGRYPGELFF
TGCGCCAGCAGCCAAGATAGCGCCAGCGGGAGATATCCCGGGGAGCTGTTTTTT
>.|.|TRBV12-3/TRBV12-4|TRBJ2-2
CASSLLAGAKGELFF
TGTGCCAGCAGTTTACTGGCAGGGGCGAAGGGGGAGCTGTTTTTT
>.|.|TRBV27|TRBJ2-6
CASSQTGANVLTF
TGTGCCAGCAGCCAGACGGGGGCCAACGTCCTGACTTTC
>few|.|TRBV12-3/TRBV12-4|TRBJ1-1
CASSLRTPSSRAAFF
TGTGCCAGCAGTTTACGGACGCCCAGTTCTCGTGCAGCTTTCTTT
>.|.|TRBV5-6|TRBJ2-1
CASSLLSGRLKGRGRDNEQFF
TGTGCCAGCAGCCTTTTGTCAGGGCGCTTAAAGGGCAGGGGACGAGACAATGAGCAGTTCTTC
>.|.|TRBV5-1|TRBJ1-6
CASSLVGPPGSYNSPLHF
TGCGCCAGCAGCTTGGTGGGGCCTCCCGGCTCCTATAATTCACCCCTCCACTTT
>.|.|TRBV9|TRBJ1-5
CASSGPGEHTQHF
TGTGCCAGCAGCGGTCCAGGGGAGCACACCCAGCATTTT
>.|TRBD1|TRBV4-1|TRBJ2-4
CASSRVDRGDIQYF
TGCGCCAGCAGCCGCGTGGACAGGGGAGACATTCAGTACTTC
>once|.|TRBV5-1|TRBJ2-7
CASSRAGGVSRSSYEQYF
TGCGCCAGCAGCCGCGCTGGAGGTGTCAGCAGGAGCTCCTACGAGCAGTACTTC
>.|.|TRBV6-5|TRBJ1-1
CASSYERMSEAFF
TGTGCCAGCAGTTACGAAAGGATGAGCGAAGCTTTCTTT
>.|TRBD2|TRBV29-1|TRBJ2-1
CSVRGTSGRDEQFF
TGCAGCGTTCGAGGGACTAGCGGTAGGGATGAGCAGTTCTTC
>.|.|TRBV18|TRBJ1-1
CASSRSGENTEAFF
TGTGCCAGCTCCCGATCGGGGGAGAACACTGAAGCTTTCTTT
>.|TRBD1|TRBV7-7|TRBJ2-5
CASSRTGGRLETQYF
TGTGCCAGCAGCCGGACAGGGGGCCGTTTAGAGACCCAGTACTTC
>.|.|TRBV6-1|TRBJ1-2
CASSDYEPGGGYTF
TGTGCCAGCAGTGATTACGAACCCGGAGGTGGCTACACCTTC
>few|.|TRBV6-2/TRBV6-3|TRBJ2-4
CASSEADLAKNIQYF
TGTGCCAGCAGTGAGGCGGACTTAGCCAAAAACATTCAGTACTTC
>.|.|TRBV4-1|TRBJ1-6
CASSQDFRGSYNSPLHF
TGCGCCAGCAGCCAAGATTTTAGGGGCTCCTATAATTCACCCCTCCACTTT
>.|TRBD1|TRBV9|TRBJ2-1
CASSVAGTGYNEQFF
TGTGCCAGCAGCGTAGCGGGGACAGGGTACAATGAGCAGTTCTTC
>.|.|TRBV6-2/TRBV6-3|TRBJ1-5
CASSYTGRGNQPQHF
TGTGCCAGCAGTTACACCGGACGGGGCAATCAGCCCCAGCATTTT
>many|.|TRBV5-1|TRBJ1-2
CASREGRGVSGYTF
TGCGCCAGCAGAGAGGGTAGGGGAGTCTCTGGCTACACCTTC
>.|TRBD1|TRBV5-1|TRBJ2-3
CASSWGQGNADTQYF
TGCGCCAGCAGCTGGGGACAGGGTAACGCAGATACGCAGTATTTT
>.|TRBD1|TRBV19|TRBJ1-1
CASSARGQKVATEAFF
TGTGCCAGTAGTGCAAGGGGACAGAAGGTTGCCACTGAAGCTTTCTTT
>.|TRBD1|TRBV7-9|TRBJ1-1
CASSFPQGEAFF
TGTGCCAGCAGCTTTCCACAGGGGGAAGCTTTCTTT
>medium-sized|.|TRBV25-1|TRBJ2-6
CASSTDSGANVLTF
TGTGCCAGCAGTACCGACTCTGGGGCCAACGTCCTGACTTTC
>few|.|TRBV4-1|TRBJ2-5
CASSQWPPSETQYF
TGCGCCAGCAGCCAATGGCCGCCTTCCGAGACCCAGTACTTC
>.|.|TRBV29-1|TRBJ2-3
CSASADTQYF
TGCAGCGCGAGCGCAGATACGCAGTATTTT
>.|.|TRBV14|TRBJ2-1
CASSQEGGALSYNEQFF
TGTGCCAGCAGCCAAGAGGGCGGGGCCCTATCCTACAATGAGCAGTTCTTC
>.|.|TRBV10-3|TRBJ1-1
CAIGEGMMNTEAFF
TGTGCCATCGGCGAGGGGATGATGAACACTGAAGCTTTCTTT
>few|.|TRBV5-1|TRBJ2-7
CASSLGYNYEQYF
TGCGCCAGCAGCTTGGGATACAACTACGAGCAGTACTTC
>few|TRBD2|TRBV7-2|TRBJ2-1
CASSLEREGQNEQFF
TGTGCCAGCAGCTTAGAACGGGAGGGCCAGAATGAGCAGTTCTTC
>few|TRBD2|TRBV9|TRBJ2-3
CASSDGGVSTDTQYF
TGTGCCAGCAGCGACGGGGGGGTCAGCACAGATACGCAGTATTTT
>.|.|TRBV20-1|TRBJ1-1
CSAPSGERHTEAFF
TGCAGTGCGCCTTCGGGAGAGCGACACACTGAAGCTTTCTTT
>.|.|TRBV4-2|TRBJ1-1
CASSLLPTGSNTEAFF
TGTGCCAGCAGCCTCCTTCCCACAGGGAGTAACACTGAAGCTTTCTTT